The entry below gives a single T cell receptor (beta chain) sequence along with its context. This entry is derived from a study of blood T cell repertoires in COVID-19. Generated by immunoSEQ multiplex PCR, the TCRdb table keeps only in-frame clones and is missing some. The sample includes almost 300,000 clones, around nine tenths of them seen just once. The V segment lost 3 bases and the J segment 1 base; nucleotides outside the gene matches: 6. In germline, CDR1 is SGDLS, CDR2 YYNGEE. The CDR3 consists of 16 residues. This chain links TRBV9 with TRBJ2-2; TRBD2 matches 7 bases. Material: peripheral blood. This receptor was obtained from a man aged 70-80 years with acute or convalescent COVID-19. The CDR3, as DNA: TGTGCCAGCAGCGCGGGGGGATTGGGGAACACCGGGGAGCTGTTTTTT. Translated: CASSAGGLGNTGELFF.